Given below is one T cell receptor (beta chain) in context. CDR1 SGHRS and CDR2 YFSETQ come from the germline V gene. The CDR3 length is 16 residues. Eight separate reactions for every sample produced the cDNA. Template switching introduced UMIs that contain a 6-nucleotide sample barcode. TCRalpha and TCRbeta cDNA went through two nested PCRs of approximately 16 and 10 cycles. One entry per CDR3 protein, without DNA, is what TCRdb gives after re-calling the 5' RACE reads. Here the sample table reports about 210,000 distinct CDR3 sequences. These data are taken from a study of monozygotic twins with inflammatory bowel disease.

The V gene is TRBV5-1, the J gene TRBJ2-3; TCRdb's D gene call, TRBD1, goes unchecked for lack of DNA. This receptor was taken from a human donor with ulcerative colitis or Crohn's disease, or a healthy co-twin of an affected twin (not recorded which). What was sequenced was blood. CDR3 sequence reads: CASSPRTSSGTDTQYF.